The present entry profiles one T cell receptor (beta chain) with its context. This sample is drawn from a study of shared clonotypes between healthy human individuals. Repertoires were generated with immunoSEQ multiplex PCR, while TCRdb's copy carries only in-frame clones and drops some. There are around 990,000 clones in the sample; roughly 80% occur only once, and more than 0.85% lies in the top ten. The V gene lost 3 bases and the J gene lost 3 bases, with 7 bases spanning the gap. The CDR3 totals 13 residues. Per germline, CDR1 SNHLY and CDR2 FYNNEI. This TCR came from a young man in good health. Some clones in this sample may be carry-over from other donors' samples. Sequencing was carried out using memory CD4+ T cells from PBMCs. Subset given: CD45RA-negative fraction. V and J are TRBV2 and TRBJ2-3; perhaps D is TRBD1 or TRBD2 (5 bases each). The CDR3 DNA is TGTGCCAGCAGTGACAGGGAGACAGATACGCAGTATTTT. Amino acids: CASSDRETDTQYF.